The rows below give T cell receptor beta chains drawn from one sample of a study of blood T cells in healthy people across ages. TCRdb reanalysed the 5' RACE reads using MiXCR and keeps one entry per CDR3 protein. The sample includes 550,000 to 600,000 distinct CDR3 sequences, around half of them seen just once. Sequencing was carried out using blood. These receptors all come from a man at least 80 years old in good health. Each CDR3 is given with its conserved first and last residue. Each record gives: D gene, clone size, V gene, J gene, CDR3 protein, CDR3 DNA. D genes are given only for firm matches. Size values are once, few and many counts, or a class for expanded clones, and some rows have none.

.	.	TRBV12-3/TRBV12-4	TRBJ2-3	CASRPGVGTVTQYF	TGTGCCAGCAGGCCCGGGGTGGGCACAGTTACGCAGTATTTT
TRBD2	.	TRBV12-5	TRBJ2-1	CASGPETSGSFYEQFF	TGTGCTAGTGGTCCCGAGACTAGCGGGAGTTTCTATGAGCAGTTCTTC
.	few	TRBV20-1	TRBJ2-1	CSAIRLGEQFF	TGCAGTGCTATAAGACTGGGTGAGCAGTTCTTC
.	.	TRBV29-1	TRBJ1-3	CSVRVGGGNTIYF	TGCAGCGTTAGAGTTGGAGGTGGAAACACCATATATTTT
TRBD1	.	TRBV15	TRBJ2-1	CATSRAGQGGYNEQFF	TGTGCCACCAGCAGAGCAGGACAGGGCGGCTACAATGAGCAGTTCTTC
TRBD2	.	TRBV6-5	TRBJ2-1	CASSYSGGRGRGEQFF	TGTGCCAGCAGTTACTCGGGCGGGAGAGGTAGGGGTGAGCAGTTCTTC
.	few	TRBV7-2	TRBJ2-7	CASSPALSGGYEQYF	TGTGCCAGCAGCCCGGCTTTGTCCGGGGGTTACGAGCAGTACTTC
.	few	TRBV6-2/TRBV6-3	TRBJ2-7	CASSRRDTHEQYF	TGTGCCAGCAGCCGCCGGGACACCCACGAGCAGTACTTC
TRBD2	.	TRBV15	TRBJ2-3	CATSTGLAGVIDTQYF	TGTGCCACCAGCACCGGACTAGCTGGGGTTATAGATACGCAGTATTTT
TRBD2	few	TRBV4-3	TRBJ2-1	CASSQDLLAIYNEQFF	TGCGCCAGCAGCCAAGACTTACTAGCGATTTACAATGAGCAGTTCTTC
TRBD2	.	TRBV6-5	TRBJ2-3	CASSYQQRGTSTDTQYF	TGTGCCAGCAGTTACCAACAGCGGGGGACTAGCACAGATACGCAGTATTTT
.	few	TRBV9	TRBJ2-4	CASSVGGIAKNIQYF	TGTGCCAGCAGCGTAGGGGGCATAGCCAAAAACATTCAGTACTTC
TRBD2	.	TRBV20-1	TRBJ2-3	CSGLAGGSDTQYF	TGCAGTGGACTAGCGGGGGGTTCGGATACGCAGTATTTT
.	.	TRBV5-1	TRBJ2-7	CASSLGDRNFYYEQYF	TGCGCCAGCAGCTTGGGTGACAGGAATTTTTACTACGAGCAGTACTTC
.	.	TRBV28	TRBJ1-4	CASSTGSTNEKLFF	TGTGCCAGCAGTACAGGCTCAACTAATGAAAAACTGTTTTTT
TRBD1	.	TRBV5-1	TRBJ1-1	CASSTDRGVVTEAFF	TGCGCCAGCAGCACGGACAGGGGGGTGGTCACTGAAGCTTTCTTT
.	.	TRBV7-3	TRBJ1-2	CASSLNGLPGKSYGYTF	TGTGCCAGCAGCTTAAATGGGTTGCCGGGGAAGAGCTATGGCTACACCTTC
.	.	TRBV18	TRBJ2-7	CASSPEAGRSYEQYF	TGTGCCAGCTCACCGGAGGCGGGACGCTCCTACGAGCAGTACTTC
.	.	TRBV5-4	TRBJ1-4	CASSWGGATNEKLFF	TGTGCCAGCAGCTGGGGAGGGGCAACTAATGAAAAACTGTTTTTT
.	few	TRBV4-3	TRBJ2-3	CASSQGTLGTQYF	TGCGCCAGCAGCCAAGGTACTTTAGGCACGCAGTATTTT
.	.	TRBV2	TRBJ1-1	CASSEPRANTEAFF	TGTGCCAGCAGTGAACCCAGGGCAAACACTGAAGCTTTCTTT
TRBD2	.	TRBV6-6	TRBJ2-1	CASSGRGTSGRNEQFF	TGTGCCAGCAGTGGCAGAGGGACTAGCGGGAGGAATGAGCAGTTCTTC
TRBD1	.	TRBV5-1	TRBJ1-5	CASSLSPAGGAEQPQHF	TGCGCCAGCAGCTTGAGTCCCGCAGGGGGCGCGGAACAGCCCCAGCATTTT
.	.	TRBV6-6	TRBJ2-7	CANTMTGLTYEQYF	TGTGCCAACACAATGACAGGACTAACCTACGAGCAGTACTTC
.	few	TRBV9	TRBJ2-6	CASSEGGSGANVLTF	TGTGCCAGCAGTGAGGGAGGCTCTGGGGCCAACGTCCTGACTTTC
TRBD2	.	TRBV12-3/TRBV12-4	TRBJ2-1	CASRFSGRSFNEQFF	TGTGCCAGCAGGTTTAGCGGGAGGTCTTTCAATGAGCAGTTCTTC
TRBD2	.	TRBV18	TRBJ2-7	CASSPHSGSSYEQYF	TGTGCCAGCTCACCTCATAGCGGGAGCTCCTACGAGCAGTACTTC
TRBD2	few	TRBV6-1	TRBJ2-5	CASSETSGRYETQYF	TGTGCCAGCAGTGAAACTAGCGGGAGATACGAGACCCAGTACTTC
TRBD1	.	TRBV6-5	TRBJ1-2	CASSYSGQSNEGYTF	TGTGCCAGCAGTTACTCGGGACAGAGTAACGAGGGCTACACCTTC
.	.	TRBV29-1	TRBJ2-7	CSVSPLDSYEQYF	TGCAGCGTTAGCCCGTTGGACAGCTACGAGCAGTACTTC
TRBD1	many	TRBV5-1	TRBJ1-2	CASSDSVAGTGTGYTF	TGCGCCAGTAGCGACTCCGTGGCCGGGACAGGGACTGGCTACACCTTC
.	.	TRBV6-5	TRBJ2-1	CASKGGGNEQFF	TGTGCCAGCAAGGGAGGGGGAAATGAGCAGTTCTTC
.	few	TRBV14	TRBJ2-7	CASSQDEGYEQYF	TGTGCCAGCAGCCAAGACGAGGGCTACGAGCAGTACTTC
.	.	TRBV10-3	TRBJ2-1	CAIRDITGYSEQFF	TGTGCCATCAGAGATATTACAGGTTATAGCGAGCAGTTCTTC
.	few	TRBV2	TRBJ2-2	CASSVRGVNTGELFF	TGTGCCAGCAGTGTCCGGGGTGTGAACACCGGGGAGCTGTTTTTT
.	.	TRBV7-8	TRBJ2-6	CASSLGVTGANVLTF	TGTGCCAGCAGCTTAGGGGTGACCGGGGCCAACGTCCTGACTTTC
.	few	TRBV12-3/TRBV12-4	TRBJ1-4	CASSLRGLREKLFF	TGTGCCAGCAGTTTAAGAGGGTTACGTGAAAAACTGTTTTTT
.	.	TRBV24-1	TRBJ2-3	CATRSSGLPDTQYF	TGTGCCACCCGATCATCAGGACTTCCCGATACGCAGTATTTT
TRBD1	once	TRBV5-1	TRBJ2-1	CVSSPVILGTGGNEQFF	TGCGTCAGCAGCCCGGTCATTCTCGGGACAGGGGGCAATGAGCAGTTCTTC
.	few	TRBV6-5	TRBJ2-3	CASSLSGVGTDTQYF	TGTGCCAGCAGTCTTTCCGGGGTAGGCACAGATACGCAGTATTTT
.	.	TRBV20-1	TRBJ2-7	CSAGAAASYEQYF	TGCAGTGCTGGGGCGGCGGCCTCCTACGAGCAGTACTTC
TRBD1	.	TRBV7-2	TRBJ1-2	CASSRTGDFYGYTF	TGTGCCAGCAGCAGGACAGGAGATTTCTATGGCTACACCTTC
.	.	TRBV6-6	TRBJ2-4	CVSSYLALAKNIQYF	TGTGTCAGCAGTTACCTGGCCTTGGCCAAAAACATTCAGTACTTC
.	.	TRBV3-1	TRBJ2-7	CASSQGQGGSYEQYF	TGTGCCAGCAGCCAAGGCCAGGGAGGATCCTACGAGCAGTACTTC
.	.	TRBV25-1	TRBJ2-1	CASNYRGHGEQFF	TGTGCCAGCAATTACAGAGGGCATGGTGAGCAGTTCTTC
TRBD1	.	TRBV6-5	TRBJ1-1	CANSYAGGAQTAFF	TGTGCCAACAGTTATGCAGGGGGCGCACAAACGGCTTTCTTT
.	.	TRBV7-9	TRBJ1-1	CASSRRGTIEAFF	TGTGCCAGCAGCAGGCGTGGAACCATTGAAGCTTTCTTT
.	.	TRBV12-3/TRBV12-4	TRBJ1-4	CASSPLGATNEKLFF	TGTGCCAGCAGTCCTCTGGGAGCAACTAATGAAAAACTGTTTTTT
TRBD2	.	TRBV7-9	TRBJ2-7	CASSSISSGRDYEQYF	TGTGCCAGCAGCTCCATCTCTAGCGGGAGGGACTACGAGCAGTACTTC
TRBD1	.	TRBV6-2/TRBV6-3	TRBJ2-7	CASRSRQGPSYEQYF	TGTGCCAGCAGATCCCGACAGGGGCCCTCCTACGAGCAGTACTTC
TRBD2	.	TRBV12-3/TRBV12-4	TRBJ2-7	CASTPGTSGGGYEQYF	TGTGCCAGCACCCCCGGGACTAGCGGGGGGGGTTACGAGCAGTACTTC
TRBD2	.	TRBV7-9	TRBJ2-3	CASSRRTSGSDTQYF	TGTGCCAGCAGCCGAAGGACTAGCGGGTCGGATACGCAGTATTTT
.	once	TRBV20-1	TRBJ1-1	CSARTAQGWTEAFF	TGCAGTGCTAGGACAGCCCAGGGTTGGACTGAAGCTTTCTTT
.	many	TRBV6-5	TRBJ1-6	CASSYGGRGAPLHF	TGTGCCAGCAGTTACGGCGGGCGAGGGGCACCCCTCCACTTT
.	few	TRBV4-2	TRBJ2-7	CASSQDRPVYYEQYF	TGTGCCAGCAGCCAAGATCGGCCCGTTTACTACGAGCAGTACTTC